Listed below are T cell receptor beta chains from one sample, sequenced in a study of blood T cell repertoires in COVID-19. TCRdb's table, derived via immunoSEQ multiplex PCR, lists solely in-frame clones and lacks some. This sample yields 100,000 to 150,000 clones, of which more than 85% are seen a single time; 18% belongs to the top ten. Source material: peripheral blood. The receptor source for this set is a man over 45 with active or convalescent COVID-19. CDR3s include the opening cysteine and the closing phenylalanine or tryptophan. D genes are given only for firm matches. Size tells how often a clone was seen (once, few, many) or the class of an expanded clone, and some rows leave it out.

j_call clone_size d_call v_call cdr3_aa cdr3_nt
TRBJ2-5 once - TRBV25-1 CASSEWNSVKETQYF TGTGCCAGCAGTGAATGGAATAGCGTCAAAGAGACCCAGTACTTC
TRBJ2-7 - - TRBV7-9 CASSQGSGYEQYF TGTGCCAGCAGCCAGGGTAGTGGATACGAGCAGTACTTC
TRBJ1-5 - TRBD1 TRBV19 CASSIGTGGWVSNQPQHF TGTGCCAGTAGTATCGGGACAGGGGGCTGGGTGAGCAATCAGCCCCAGCATTTT
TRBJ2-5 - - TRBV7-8 CASSPDSQETQYF TGTGCCAGCAGCCCGGACTCCCAAGAGACCCAGTACTTC
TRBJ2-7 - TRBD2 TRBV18 CASSHTVREVGSFEQYF TGTGCCAGCTCACACACCGTACGGGAGGTAGGATCGTTCGAGCAGTACTTC
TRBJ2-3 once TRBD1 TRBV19 CASGQGADTQYF TGTGCCAGCGGACAGGGCGCAGATACGCAGTATTTT
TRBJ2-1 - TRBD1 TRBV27 CASSWTGGTYNEQFF TGTGCCAGCAGTTGGACAGGGGGCACCTACAATGAGCAGTTCTTC
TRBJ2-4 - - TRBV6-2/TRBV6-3 CASSSISTGTLAKNIQYF TGTGCCAGCAGTTCAATATCCACAGGCACGCTAGCCAAAAACATTCAGTACTTC
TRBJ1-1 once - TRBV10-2 CASSELRGYTEAFF TGCGCCAGCAGTGAGTTGAGGGGGTACACTGAAGCTTTCTTT
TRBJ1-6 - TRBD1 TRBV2 CASIPVTGAYNSPLHF TGTGCCAGCATACCAGTGACAGGGGCCTATAATTCACCCCTCCACTTT
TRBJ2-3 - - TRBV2 CASRSLVGGRVTDTQYF TGTGCCAGCAGATCCCTAGTCGGGGGGCGAGTCACAGATACGCAGTATTTT
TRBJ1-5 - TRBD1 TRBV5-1 CASSPGTGADQPQHF TGCGCCAGCAGCCCCGGGACAGGGGCGGATCAGCCCCAGCATTTT
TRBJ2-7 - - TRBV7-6 CASSQDRPGNSYEQYF TGTGCCAGCAGCCAAGACCGCCCAGGGAACTCCTACGAGCAGTACTTC
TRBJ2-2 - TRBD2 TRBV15 CATSNGLGSGTSGRATGELFF TGTGCCACCAGCAATGGACTAGGTTCCGGGACTAGCGGGAGGGCCACCGGGGAGCTGTTTTTT
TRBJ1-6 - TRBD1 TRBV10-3 CAISESRDRAANRADSPLHF TGTGCCATCAGTGAGTCCCGGGACAGGGCCGCCAACCGGGCGGATTCACCCCTCCACTTT
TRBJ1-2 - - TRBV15 CATSRDPDSFNLYGYTF TGTGCCACCAGCAGAGATCCCGACAGCTTCAATCTATATGGCTACACCTTC